Listed here is a single TCR beta chain. Its target is unknown. This sample is part of a study of cytomegalovirus exposure and HLA in healthy donors. Study outcomes and limitations: The CMV antigen specificity of a few CMV-associated chains was confirmed through in vitro analysis. Subsequent analysis showed first-cohort TCR clusters tending to co-occur in approximately 120 validation repertoires.

TCRdb keeps only in-frame clones here, not all; method: immunoSEQ multiplex PCR. The profile covers approximately 46,000 clones, with almost 95% appearing a single time and roughly 1.4% taken by the ten largest. Input material: PBMCs. This TCR was sampled from a man younger than 30 in good health and CMV-seronegative.

The CDR3 region has the DNA TGTGCCAGCAGCTTGATGACAGGGGGCACAGATACGCAGTATTTT. It translates to CASSLMTGGTDTQYF. This chain links TRBV5-4 with TRBJ2-3; 8 positions agree with TRBD1. In germline, CDR1 is SGHNT, CDR2 YYREEE (reference sequence). V gave up 1 base and J gave up 1 base; unmatched junction bases: 2. The CDR3 spans 15 residues.